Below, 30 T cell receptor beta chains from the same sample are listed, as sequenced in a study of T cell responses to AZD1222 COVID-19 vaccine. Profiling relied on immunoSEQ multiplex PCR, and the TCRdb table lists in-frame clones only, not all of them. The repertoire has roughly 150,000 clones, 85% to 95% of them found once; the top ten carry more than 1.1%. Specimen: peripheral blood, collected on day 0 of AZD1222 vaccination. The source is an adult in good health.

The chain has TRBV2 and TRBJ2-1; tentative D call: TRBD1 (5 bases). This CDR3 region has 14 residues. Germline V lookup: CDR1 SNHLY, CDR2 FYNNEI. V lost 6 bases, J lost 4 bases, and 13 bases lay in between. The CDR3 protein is CASSPPTAYNEQFF. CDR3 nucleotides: TGTGCCAGCAGCCCCCCGACAGCTTACAATGAGCAGTTCTTC.

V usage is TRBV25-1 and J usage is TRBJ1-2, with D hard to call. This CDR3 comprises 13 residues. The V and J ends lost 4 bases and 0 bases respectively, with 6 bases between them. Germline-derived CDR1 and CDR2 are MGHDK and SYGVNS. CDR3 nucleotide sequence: TGTGCCAGCAGTGTCCGAGCTAACTATGGCTACACCTTC. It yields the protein CASSVRANYGYTF.

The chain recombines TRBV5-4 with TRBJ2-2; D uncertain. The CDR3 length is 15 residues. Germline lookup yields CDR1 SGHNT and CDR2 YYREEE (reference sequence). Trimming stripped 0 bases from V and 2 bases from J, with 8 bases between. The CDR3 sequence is CASSLDLFNTGELFF. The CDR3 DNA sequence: TGTGCCAGCAGCTTGGATCTATTTAACACCGGGGAGCTGTTTTTT.

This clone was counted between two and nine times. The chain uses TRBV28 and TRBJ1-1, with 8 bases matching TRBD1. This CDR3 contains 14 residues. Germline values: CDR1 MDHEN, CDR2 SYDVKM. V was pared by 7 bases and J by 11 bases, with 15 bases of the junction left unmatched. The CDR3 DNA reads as TGTGCCAGCACCGACAGGGGTTCGGTCTTTACGGCTTTCTTT. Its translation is CASTDRGSVFTAFF.

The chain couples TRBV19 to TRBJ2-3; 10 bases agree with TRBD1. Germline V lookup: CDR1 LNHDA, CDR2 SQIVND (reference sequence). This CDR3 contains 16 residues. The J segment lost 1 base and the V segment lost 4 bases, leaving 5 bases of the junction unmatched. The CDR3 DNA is TGTGCCAGTAGTAGGGACAGGGGAGGTGGCACAGATACGCAGTATTTT. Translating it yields CASSRDRGGGTDTQYF.

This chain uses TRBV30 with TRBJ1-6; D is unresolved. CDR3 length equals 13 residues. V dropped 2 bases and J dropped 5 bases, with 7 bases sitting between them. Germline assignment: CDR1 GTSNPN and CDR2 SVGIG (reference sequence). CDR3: CAWSRPNNSPLHF. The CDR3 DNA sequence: TGTGCCTGGAGTCGTCCTAATAATTCACCCCTCCACTTT.

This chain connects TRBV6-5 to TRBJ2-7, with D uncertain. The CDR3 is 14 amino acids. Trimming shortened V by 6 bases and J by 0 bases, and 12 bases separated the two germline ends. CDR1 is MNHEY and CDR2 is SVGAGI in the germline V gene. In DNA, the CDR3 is TGTGCCAGCAGCATCGACCTAACCTCCTACGAGCAGTACTTC. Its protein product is CASSIDLTSYEQYF.

CDR3 region: CASSRANTDTQYF. CDR3 DNA: TGTGCCAGCAGCCGAGCCAACACAGATACGCAGTATTTT. The rearrangement links TRBV28 to TRBJ2-3; D gene ambiguous. V lost 6 bases to trimming and J lost 2 bases, with 9 bases between them. This CDR3 is built from 13 residues. Germline loops: CDR1 MDHEN, CDR2 SYDVKM.

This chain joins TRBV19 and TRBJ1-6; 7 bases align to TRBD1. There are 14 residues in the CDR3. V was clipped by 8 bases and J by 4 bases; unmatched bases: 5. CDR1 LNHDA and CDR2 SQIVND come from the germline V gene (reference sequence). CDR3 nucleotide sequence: TGTGCCAGTCACCAGGGACAGTATAATTCACCCCTCCACTTT. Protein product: CASHQGQYNSPLHF.

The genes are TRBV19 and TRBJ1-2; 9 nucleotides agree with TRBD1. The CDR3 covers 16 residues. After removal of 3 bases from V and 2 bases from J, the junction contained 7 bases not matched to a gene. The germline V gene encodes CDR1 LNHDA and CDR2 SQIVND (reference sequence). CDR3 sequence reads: CASSIQGTGLNYGYTF. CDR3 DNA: TGTGCCAGTAGTATCCAGGGGACAGGGTTAAACTATGGCTACACCTTC.

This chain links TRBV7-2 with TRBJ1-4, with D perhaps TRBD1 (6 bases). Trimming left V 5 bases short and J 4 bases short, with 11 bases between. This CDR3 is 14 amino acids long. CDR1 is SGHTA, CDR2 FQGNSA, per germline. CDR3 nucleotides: TGTGCCAGCAGCCCCGGGACACATAATGAAAAACTGTTTTTT. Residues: CASSPGTHNEKLFF.

The CDR3 DNA is TGTGCCAGCAGCCAAGATCACCCGGGACAGGGGGAGACCCAGTACTTC. Translating gives CASSQDHPGQGETQYF. The chain carries TRBV3-1 (or the pseudogene TRBV3-2) and TRBJ2-5, with 10 bases that match TRBD1. The trim removed 0 bases at V and 5 bases at J, leaving 6 bases unmatched. CDR1 is LGHDT, CDR2 YNNKEL, per germline (reference sequence). There are 16 residues in the CDR3.

The chain's CDR3 is CASSPLPGTGVVALHF. The CDR3 DNA is TGTGCCAGCAGTCCGCTTCCCGGCACGGGGGTGGTGGCCCTCCACTTT. J is TRBJ1-6 and V is TRBV27; TRBD1 is a possible D gene (5 bases). The V end was cut by 5 bases, the J end by 14 bases, with 25 bases between. Germline CDR1 MNHEY, CDR2 SMNVEV (reference sequence). This CDR3 comprises 16 residues.

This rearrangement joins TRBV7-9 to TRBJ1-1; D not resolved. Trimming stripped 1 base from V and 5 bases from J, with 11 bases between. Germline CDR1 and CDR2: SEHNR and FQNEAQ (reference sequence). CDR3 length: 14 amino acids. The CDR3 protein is CASSLGIRETEAFF. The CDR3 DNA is TGTGCCAGCAGCTTAGGTATCCGGGAGACTGAAGCTTTCTTT.

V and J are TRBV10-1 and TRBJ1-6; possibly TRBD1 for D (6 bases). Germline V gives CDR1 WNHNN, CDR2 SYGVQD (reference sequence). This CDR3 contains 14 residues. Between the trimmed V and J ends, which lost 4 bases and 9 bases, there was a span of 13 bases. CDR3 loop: CASSVGRGSSPLHF. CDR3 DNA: TGCGCCAGCAGTGTGGGCAGGGGTAGTTCACCCCTCCACTTT.

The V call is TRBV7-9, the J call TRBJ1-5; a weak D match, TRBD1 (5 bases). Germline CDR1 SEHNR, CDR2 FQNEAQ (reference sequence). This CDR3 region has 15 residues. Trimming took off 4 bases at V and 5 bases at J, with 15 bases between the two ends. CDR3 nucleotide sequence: TGTGCCAGCAGCTCCCTCTTTGAAGGGGATCAGCCCCAGCATTTT. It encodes CASSSLFEGDQPQHF.

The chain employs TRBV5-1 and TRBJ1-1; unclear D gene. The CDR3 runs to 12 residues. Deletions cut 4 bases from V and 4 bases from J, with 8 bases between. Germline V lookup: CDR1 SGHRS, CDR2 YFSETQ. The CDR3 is CASSVSSTEAFF. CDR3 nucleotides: TGCGCCAGCAGCGTGAGTTCCACTGAAGCTTTCTTT.

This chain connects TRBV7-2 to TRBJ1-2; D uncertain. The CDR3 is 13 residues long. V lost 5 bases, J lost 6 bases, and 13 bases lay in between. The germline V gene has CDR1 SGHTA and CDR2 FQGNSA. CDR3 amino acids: CASSLEGLNGYTF. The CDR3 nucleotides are TGTGCCAGCAGCCTAGAAGGGTTGAATGGCTACACCTTC. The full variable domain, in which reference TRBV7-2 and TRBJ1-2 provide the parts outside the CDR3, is GAGVSQSPSNKVTEKGKDVELRCDPISGHTALYWYRQSLGQGLEFLIYFQGNSAPDKSGLPSDRFSAERTGGSVSTLTIQRTQQEDSAVYLCASSLEGLNGYTFGSGTRLTVV.

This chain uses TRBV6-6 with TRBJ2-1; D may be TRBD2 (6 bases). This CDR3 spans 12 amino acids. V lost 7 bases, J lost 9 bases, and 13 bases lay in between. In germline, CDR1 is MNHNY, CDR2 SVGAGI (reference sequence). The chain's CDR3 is CASTGGGSEQFF. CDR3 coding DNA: TGTGCCAGCACTGGGGGAGGCAGTGAGCAGTTCTTC.

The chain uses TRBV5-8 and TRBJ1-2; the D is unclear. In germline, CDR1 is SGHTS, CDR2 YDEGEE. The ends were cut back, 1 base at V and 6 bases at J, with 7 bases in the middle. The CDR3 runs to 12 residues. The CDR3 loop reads CASSLTSDGYTF. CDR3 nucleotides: TGTGCCAGCAGCTTGACATCTGATGGCTACACCTTC.

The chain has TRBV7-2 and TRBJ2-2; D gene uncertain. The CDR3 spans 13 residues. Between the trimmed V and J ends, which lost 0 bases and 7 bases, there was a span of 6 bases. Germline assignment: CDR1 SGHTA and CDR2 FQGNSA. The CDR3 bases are TGTGCCAGCAGCTTAGCGCGGCGCGGGGAGCTGTTTTTT. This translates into CASSLARRGELFF.

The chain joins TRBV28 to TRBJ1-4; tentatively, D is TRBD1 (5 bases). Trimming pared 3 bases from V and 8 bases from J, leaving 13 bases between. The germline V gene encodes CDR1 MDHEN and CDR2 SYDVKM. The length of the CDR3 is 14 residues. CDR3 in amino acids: CASSLRQGGEKLFF. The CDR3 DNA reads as TGTGCCAGCAGTTTGAGGCAGGGCGGCGAAAAACTGTTTTTT.

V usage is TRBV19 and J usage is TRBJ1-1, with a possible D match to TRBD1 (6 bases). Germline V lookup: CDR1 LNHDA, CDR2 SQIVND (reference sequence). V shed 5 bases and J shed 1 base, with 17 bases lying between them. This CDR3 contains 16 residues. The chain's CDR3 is CASSFLRGARNTEAFF. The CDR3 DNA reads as TGTGCCAGTAGTTTCCTCCGGGGGGCACGGAACACTGAAGCTTTCTTT.

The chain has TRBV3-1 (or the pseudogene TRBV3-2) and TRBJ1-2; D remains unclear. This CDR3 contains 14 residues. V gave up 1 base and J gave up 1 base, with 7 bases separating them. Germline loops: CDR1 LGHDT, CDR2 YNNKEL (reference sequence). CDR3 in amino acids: CASSQGVFNYGYTF. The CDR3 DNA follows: TGTGCCAGCAGCCAAGGTGTCTTTAACTATGGCTACACCTTC.

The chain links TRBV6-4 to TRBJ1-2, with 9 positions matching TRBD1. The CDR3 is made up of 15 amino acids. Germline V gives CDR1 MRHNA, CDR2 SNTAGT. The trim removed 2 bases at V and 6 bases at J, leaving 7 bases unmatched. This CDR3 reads CASSDPGQGDHGYTF. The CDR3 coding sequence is TGTGCCAGCAGTGACCCGGGACAGGGTGATCATGGCTACACCTTC.

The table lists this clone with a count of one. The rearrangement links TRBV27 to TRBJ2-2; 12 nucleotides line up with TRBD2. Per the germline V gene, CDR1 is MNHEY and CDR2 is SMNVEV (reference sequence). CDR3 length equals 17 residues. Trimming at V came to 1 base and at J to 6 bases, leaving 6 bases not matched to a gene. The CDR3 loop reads CASSLLSTSGRAGELFF. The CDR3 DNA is TGTGCCAGCAGTTTATTATCGACTAGCGGGAGAGCCGGGGAGCTGTTTTTT.

The CDR3 spells CASSLRPEPGNTIYF. In DNA, the CDR3 is TGTGCCAGCAGCTTGAGACCAGAACCTGGAAACACCATATATTTT. V is TRBV7-9 and J is TRBJ1-3; no clear D gene. This CDR3 spans 15 amino acids. Germline CDR1 and CDR2: SEHNR and FQNEAQ (reference sequence). V was clipped by 3 bases and J by 2 bases, with 11 bases between them.

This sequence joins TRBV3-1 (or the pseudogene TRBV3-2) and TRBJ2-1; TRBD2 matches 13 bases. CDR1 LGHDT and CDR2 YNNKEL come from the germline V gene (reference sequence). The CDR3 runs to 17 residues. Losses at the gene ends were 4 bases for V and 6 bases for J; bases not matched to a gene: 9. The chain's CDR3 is CASSLRTSGSMTNEQFF. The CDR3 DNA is TGTGCCAGCAGCCTAAGGACTAGCGGGAGTATGACCAATGAGCAGTTCTTC.

The CDR3 region has the DNA TGTGCCTTGGGACAGATGAACACTGAAGCTTTCTTT. Amino acids: CALGQMNTEAFF. The gene calls are TRBV30 and TRBJ1-1, with 7 bases that match TRBD1. The CDR3 consists of 12 residues. V shed 7 bases, J shed 0 bases, and the junction held 2 bases outside the gene matches. Germline V gene lookup returns CDR1 GTSNPN and CDR2 SVGIG (reference sequence).

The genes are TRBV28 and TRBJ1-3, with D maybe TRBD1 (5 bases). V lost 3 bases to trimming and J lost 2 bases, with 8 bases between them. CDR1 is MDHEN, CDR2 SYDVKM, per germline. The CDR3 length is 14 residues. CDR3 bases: TGTGCCAGCAGTTTCTCAGGGCCTGGAAACACCATATATTTT. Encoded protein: CASSFSGPGNTIYF.